The source of this T cell receptor beta chain is a study of cytomegalovirus exposure and HLA in healthy donors. A note on this clone: Its target is not known.

Donors came from a validation cohort of fewer than 150 subjects, distinct from the first 666-subject cohort. The CDR3 totals 15 residues. The germline V and J ends were trimmed by 5 bases and 3 bases, with 14 bases remaining between them. CDR1 and CDR2 from the germline V gene are SGHVT and SQSDAQ. TCRdb keeps only in-frame clones here, not all; method: immunoSEQ multiplex PCR. The table records about 180,000 clones, roughly 89% of them present only once. Overall study results and limits: Confirmation in vitro established that a few CMV-associated chains were specific for CMV antigens. With high specificity and sensitivity, the classifier reportedly diagnosed cytomegalovirus status. The authors listed over 150 TCR beta chains as cytomegalovirus-associated.

Sequencing was performed on PBMCs. The TCR comes from a woman aged 30 to 39 in good health and CMV-seronegative. The gene calls are TRBV7-4 and TRBJ1-5; a possible D gene is TRBD1 (6 bases). The CDR3 protein is CASSARQEANQPQHF. In DNA form, the CDR3 reads TGTGCCAGCAGCGCCCGACAGGAGGCCAATCAGCCCCAGCATTTT.